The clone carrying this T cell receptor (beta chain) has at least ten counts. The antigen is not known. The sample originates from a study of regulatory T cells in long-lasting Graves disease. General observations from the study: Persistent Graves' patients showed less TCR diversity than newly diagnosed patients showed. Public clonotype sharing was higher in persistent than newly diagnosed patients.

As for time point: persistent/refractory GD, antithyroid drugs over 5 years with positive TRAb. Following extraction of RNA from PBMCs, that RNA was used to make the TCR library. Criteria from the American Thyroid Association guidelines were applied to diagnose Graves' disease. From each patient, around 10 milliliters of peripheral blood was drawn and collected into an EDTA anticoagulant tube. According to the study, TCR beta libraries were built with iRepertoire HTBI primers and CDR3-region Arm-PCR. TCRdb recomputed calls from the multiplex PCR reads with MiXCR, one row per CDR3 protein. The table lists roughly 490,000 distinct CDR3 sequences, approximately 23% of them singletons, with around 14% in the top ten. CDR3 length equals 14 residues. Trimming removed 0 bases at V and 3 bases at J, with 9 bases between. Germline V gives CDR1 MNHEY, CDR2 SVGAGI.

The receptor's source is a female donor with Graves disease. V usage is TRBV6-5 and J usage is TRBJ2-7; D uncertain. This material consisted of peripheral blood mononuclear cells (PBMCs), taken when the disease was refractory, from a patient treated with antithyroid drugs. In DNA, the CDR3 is TGTGCCAGCAGTTACTCGTGGCAGAGCTACGAGCAGTACTTC. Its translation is CASSYSWQSYEQYF.